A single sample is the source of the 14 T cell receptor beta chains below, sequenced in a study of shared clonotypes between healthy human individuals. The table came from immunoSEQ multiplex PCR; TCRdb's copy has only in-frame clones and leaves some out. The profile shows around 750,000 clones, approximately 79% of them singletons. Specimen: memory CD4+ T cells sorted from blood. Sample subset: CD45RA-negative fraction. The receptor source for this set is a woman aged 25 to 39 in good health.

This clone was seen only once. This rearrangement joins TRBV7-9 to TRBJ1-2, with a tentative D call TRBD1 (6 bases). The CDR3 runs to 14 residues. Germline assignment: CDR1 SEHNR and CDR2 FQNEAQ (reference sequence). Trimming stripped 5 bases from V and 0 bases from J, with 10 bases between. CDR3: CASSMDSTNYGYTF. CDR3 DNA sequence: TGTGCCAGCAGCATGGACAGTACTAACTATGGCTACACCTTC.

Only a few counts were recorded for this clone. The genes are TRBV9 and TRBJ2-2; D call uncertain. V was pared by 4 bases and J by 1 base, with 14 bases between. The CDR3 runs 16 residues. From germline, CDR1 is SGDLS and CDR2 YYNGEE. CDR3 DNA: TGTGCCAGCAGCTCACGACCGGGCGGGAACACCGGGGAGCTGTTTTTT. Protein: CASSSRPGGNTGELFF.

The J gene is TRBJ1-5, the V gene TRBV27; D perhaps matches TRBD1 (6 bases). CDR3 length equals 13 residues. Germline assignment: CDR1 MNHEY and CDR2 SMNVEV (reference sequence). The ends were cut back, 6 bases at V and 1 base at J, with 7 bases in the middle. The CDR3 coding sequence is TGTGCCAGCAGGGACAGAAGCAATCAGCCCCAGCATTTT. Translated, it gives CASRDRSNQPQHF.

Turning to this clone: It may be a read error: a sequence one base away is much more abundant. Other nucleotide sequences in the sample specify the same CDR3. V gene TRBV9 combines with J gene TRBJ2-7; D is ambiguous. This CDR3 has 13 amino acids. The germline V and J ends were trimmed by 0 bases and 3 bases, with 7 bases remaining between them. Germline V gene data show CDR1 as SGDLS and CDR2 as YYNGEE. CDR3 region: CASSVAPDYEQYF. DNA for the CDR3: TGTGCCAGCAGCGTAGCCCCGGACTACGAGCAGTACTTC.

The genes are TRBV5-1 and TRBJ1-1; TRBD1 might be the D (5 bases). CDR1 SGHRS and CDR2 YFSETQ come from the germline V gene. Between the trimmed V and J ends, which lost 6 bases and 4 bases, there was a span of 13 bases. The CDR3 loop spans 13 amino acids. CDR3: CASIGAPATEAFF. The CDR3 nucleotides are TGCGCCAGCATCGGGGCGCCTGCCACTGAAGCTTTCTTT. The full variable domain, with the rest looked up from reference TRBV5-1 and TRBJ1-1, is KAGVTQTPRYLIKTRGQQVTLSCSPISGHRSVSWYQQTPGQGLQFLFEYFSETQRNKGNFPGRFSGRQFSNSRSEMNVSTLELGDSALYLCASIGAPATEAFFGQGTRLTVV.

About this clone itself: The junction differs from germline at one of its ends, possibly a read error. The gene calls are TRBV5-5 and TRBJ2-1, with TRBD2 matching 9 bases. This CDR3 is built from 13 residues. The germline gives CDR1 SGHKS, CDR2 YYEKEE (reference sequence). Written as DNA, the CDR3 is TGTGCCAGCAGCTTGGGGCTTAGCGGGAGATCTGTCTTC. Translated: CASSLGLSGRSVF.

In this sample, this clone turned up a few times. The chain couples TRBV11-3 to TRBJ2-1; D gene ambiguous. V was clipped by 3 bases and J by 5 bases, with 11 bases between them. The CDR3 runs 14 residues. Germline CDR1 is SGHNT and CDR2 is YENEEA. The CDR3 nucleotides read TGTGCCAGCAGCTTGGACGGGTCGGACAATGAGCAGTTCTTC. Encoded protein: CASSLDGSDNEQFF. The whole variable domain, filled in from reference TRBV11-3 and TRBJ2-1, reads EAGVVQSPRYKIIEKKQPVAFWCNPISGHNTLYWYLQNLGQGPELLIRYENEEAVDDSQLPKDRFSAERLKGVDSTLKIQPAELGDSAVYLCASSLDGSDNEQFFGPGTRLTVL.

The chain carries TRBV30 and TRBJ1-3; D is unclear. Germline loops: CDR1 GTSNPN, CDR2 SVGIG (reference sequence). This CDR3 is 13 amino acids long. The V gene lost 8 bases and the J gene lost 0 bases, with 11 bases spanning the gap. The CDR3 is CAEGSFSGNTIYF. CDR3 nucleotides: TGTGCCGAAGGGAGTTTCTCTGGAAACACCATATATTTT.

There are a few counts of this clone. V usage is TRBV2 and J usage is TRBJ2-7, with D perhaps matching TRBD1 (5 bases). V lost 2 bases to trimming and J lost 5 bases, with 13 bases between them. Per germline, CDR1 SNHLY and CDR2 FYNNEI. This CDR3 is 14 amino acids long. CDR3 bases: TGTGCCAGCAGTGAAAGGGGAAAAAAGAACGAGCAGTACTTC. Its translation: CASSERGKKNEQYF. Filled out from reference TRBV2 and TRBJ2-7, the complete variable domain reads EPEVTQTPSHQVTQMGQEVILRCVPISNHLYFYWYRQILGQKVEFLVSFYNNEISEKSEIFDDQFSVERPDGSNFTLKIRSTKLEDSAMYFCASSERGKKNEQYFGPGTRLTVT.

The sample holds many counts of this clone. DNA for the CDR3: TGTGCCAGCAGCCCAACACAGGGAAGGAACACAGATACGCAGTATTTT. Its protein is CASSPTQGRNTDTQYF. The J gene is TRBJ2-3, the V gene TRBV7-6, with a weak D call TRBD1 (6 bases). The CDR3 is made up of 16 amino acids. CDR1 and CDR2 (germline): SGHVS, FNYEAQ. Trimming pared 5 bases from V and 2 bases from J, leaving 17 bases between.

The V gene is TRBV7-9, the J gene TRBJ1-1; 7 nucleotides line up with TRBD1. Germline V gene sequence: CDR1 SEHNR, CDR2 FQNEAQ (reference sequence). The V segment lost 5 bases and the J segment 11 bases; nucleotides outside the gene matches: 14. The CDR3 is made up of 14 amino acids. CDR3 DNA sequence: TGTGCCAGCAGCAAGACCGGGACAGCCGAGGGGGCTTTCTTT. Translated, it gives CASSKTGTAEGAFF.

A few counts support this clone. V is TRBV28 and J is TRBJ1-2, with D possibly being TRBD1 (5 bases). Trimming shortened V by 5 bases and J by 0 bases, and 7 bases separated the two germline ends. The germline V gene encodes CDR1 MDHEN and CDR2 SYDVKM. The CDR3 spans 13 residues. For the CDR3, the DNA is TGTGCCAGCAGTGGGACGGCTAACTATGGCTACACCTTC. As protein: CASSGTANYGYTF.

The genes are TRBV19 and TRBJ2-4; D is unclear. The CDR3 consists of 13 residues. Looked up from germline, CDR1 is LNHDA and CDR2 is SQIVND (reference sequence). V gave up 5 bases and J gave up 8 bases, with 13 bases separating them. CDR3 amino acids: CASSLRNLDIQYF. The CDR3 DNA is TGTGCCAGTAGTTTACGGAATCTGGACATTCAGTACTTC.

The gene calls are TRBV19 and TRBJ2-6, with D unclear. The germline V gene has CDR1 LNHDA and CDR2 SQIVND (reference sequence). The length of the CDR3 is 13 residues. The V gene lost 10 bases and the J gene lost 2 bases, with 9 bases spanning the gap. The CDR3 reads CAMQVPGANVLTF. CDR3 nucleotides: TGTGCCATGCAGGTTCCTGGGGCCAACGTCCTGACTTTC.